One and the same sample provided the 10 T cell receptor beta chains below, sequenced in a study of T-cell memory formation after mild COVID-19. In TCRdb, the 5' RACE reads were re-called with MiXCR into one record per CDR3 protein. The sample contains 450,000 or so distinct CDR3 sequences, 20% to 30% of which appear only once. Sequencing input: PBMCs or a T cell subset sorted from them (not recorded which). The source is an adult woman who had mild COVID-19 (a few samples of this study predate the infection). Cell type and time point are not known.

Written as DNA, the CDR3 is TGCAGCGTCCCCCGGGGTCGTGACAATGAGCAGTTCTTC. Amino acid sequence: CSVPRGRDNEQFF. J is TRBJ2-1 and V is TRBV29-1, with D possibly matching TRBD2 (5 bases). CDR3 length: 13 residues. Germline V CDR1 and CDR2: SQVTM, ANQGSEA. With 6 bases removed from V and 5 bases from J, the gap between germline ends came to 14 bases.

This chain joins TRBV12-3 or TRBV12-4 and TRBJ1-2, with TRBD1 matching over 10 bases. This CDR3 comprises 14 residues. The V segment lost 4 bases and the J segment 7 bases; nucleotides outside the gene matches: 6. Here the CDR3 reads CASSSGDRGTGYTF. The CDR3 DNA reads TGTGCCAGCAGTTCGGGGGACAGGGGTACTGGCTACACCTTC.

The chain is built from TRBV9 and TRBJ1-1; weak D call: TRBD1 (5 bases). The CDR3 has 15 residues. Between the trimmed V and J ends, which lost 2 bases and 8 bases, there was a span of 19 bases. Germline V gives CDR1 SGDLS, CDR2 YYNGEE. CDR3 nucleotides: TGTGCCAGCAGCGTTGGCGGGACCCCGATTTCCGAAGCTTTCTTT. Protein sequence: CASSVGGTPISEAFF. Together with reference TRBV9 and TRBJ1-1, the CDR3 gives the full variable domain: DSGVTQTPKHLITATGQRVTLRCSPRSGDLSVYWYQQSLDQGLQFLIQYYNGEERAKGNILERFSAQQFPDLHSELNLSSLELGDSALYFCASSVGGTPISEAFFGQGTRLTVV.

This clonotype has just a few counts. The V call is TRBV9, the J call TRBJ1-5, with unresolved D. Trimming took off 0 bases at V and 5 bases at J, with 6 bases between the two ends. This CDR3 is 13 amino acids long. The germline V gene has CDR1 SGDLS and CDR2 YYNGEE. CDR3 sequence: CASSVAPDQPQHF. As DNA, the CDR3 is TGTGCCAGCAGCGTAGCTCCAGATCAGCCCCAGCATTTT.

This clonotype was found a few times. The gene calls are TRBV6-1 and TRBJ2-1, with 9 nucleotides matching TRBD2. V was clipped by 7 bases and J by 7 bases; unmatched bases: 8. Germline V lookup: CDR1 MNHNS, CDR2 SASEGT. The CDR3 extends over 14 amino acids. CDR3 in amino acids: CASTWASGANEQFF. In DNA, the CDR3 is TGTGCCAGCACGTGGGCTAGCGGGGCAAATGAGCAGTTCTTC.

The chain couples TRBV18 to TRBJ2-7; TRBD2 agrees at 7 bases. The CDR3 extends over 16 amino acids. Germline loops: CDR1 KGHSH, CDR2 LQKENI. Germline trimming cut 6 bases from V and 2 bases from J; bases unmatched to any gene: 13. CDR3 coding DNA: TGTGCCAGCTCCCGTGACTGGGGAGGGAACGCCTACGAGCAGTACTTC. Translation: CASSRDWGGNAYEQYF.

CDR3: CASSDREQFF. In DNA, the CDR3 is TGTGCCAGCAGTGACAGAGAGCAGTTCTTC. The gene calls are TRBV2 and TRBJ2-1; D gene uncertain. Trimming cost V 3 bases and J 10 bases, with 4 bases left between them. The germline V gene encodes CDR1 SNHLY and CDR2 FYNNEI. CDR3 length: 10 residues. Full variable domain (outside the CDR3, taken from reference TRBV2 and TRBJ2-1): EPEVTQTPSHQVTQMGQEVILRCVPISNHLYFYWYRQILGQKVEFLVSFYNNEISEKSEIFDDQFSVERPDGSNFTLKIRSTKLEDSAMYFCASSDREQFFGPGTRLTVL.

V and J are TRBV10-2 and TRBJ2-7; unclear D gene. Per germline, CDR1 WSHSY and CDR2 SAAADI. The CDR3 loop spans 15 amino acids. V gave up 2 bases and J gave up 4 bases, with 15 bases separating them. The CDR3 nucleotides are TGCGCCAGCAGTGAGGGAGCCAATCTTTATTACGAGCAGTACTTC. Protein product: CASSEGANLYYEQYF.

This rearrangement joins TRBV24-1 to TRBJ1-5; D call uncertain. This CDR3 is built from 16 residues. Germline V gene data show CDR1 as KGHDR and CDR2 as SFDVKD. Deletions cut 5 bases from V and 0 bases from J, with 13 bases between. The CDR3 here is CATSGPSWDSNQPQHF. DNA of the CDR3: TGTGCCACCAGTGGTCCCTCGTGGGATAGCAATCAGCCCCAGCATTTT.

This clonotype has only a few counts. The chain joins TRBV6-5 to TRBJ2-7, with 11 bases fitting TRBD1. In germline, CDR1 is MNHEY, CDR2 SVGAGI. V lost 7 bases to trimming and J lost 6 bases; unmatched junction nucleotides: 5. The CDR3 is 13 amino acids. The CDR3 DNA reads as TGTGCCAGCATCCGGACAGGGGGCAGCGAGCAGTACTTC. Translating it yields CASIRTGGSEQYF.